This T cell receptor (beta chain) was recorded in a study of blood T cell repertoires in COVID-19. Study information: Sites in the United States, Italy and Spain provided acute and convalescent COVID-19 samples. Sample material is recorded as cDNA or gDNA derived from T cells, B-cell-depleted T cells, or PBMCs.

Per the authors' pipeline: How many nucleated cells were present was estimated from reference gene primer amplification. Libraries were prepared by immunoSEQ multiplex PCR; TCRdb keeps only in-frame clonotypes and omits some of them. D and trimming were read from the DNA, whereas the V and J calls and clone size are those reported in that table. The sample shows tens of thousands of clones, 70% to 90% of them seen only once. This clone was counted a single time. The CDR3 consists of 15 residues. V was pared by 5 bases and J by 4 bases, with 8 bases of the junction left unmatched. Germline CDR1 is SEHNR and CDR2 is FQNEAQ (reference sequence).

The sample was peripheral blood. The V call is TRBV7-9, the J call TRBJ2-3; TRBD1 aligns across 8 bases. This sequence was found in a human donor in a cohort sampled during active COVID-19. DNA for the CDR3: TGTGCCAGCAGCCTGCAGGGGGCGCTTCCAGATACGCAGTATTTT. Translation: CASSLQGALPDTQYF.